This section outlines one T cell receptor beta chain sequence together with its context. This entry belongs to a study of blood T cell repertoires in COVID-19. CDR1 is LGHDT, CDR2 YNNKEL, per germline (reference sequence). V lost 4 bases to trimming and J lost 1 base; unmatched junction nucleotides: 6. The CDR3 runs to 15 residues. Repertoires were generated with immunoSEQ multiplex PCR, while TCRdb's copy carries only in-frame clones and drops some. This sample carries about 260,000 clones, around 84% of them seen once, and the ten largest clones take around 4.1%. V gene TRBV3-1 (or the pseudogene TRBV3-2) combines with J gene TRBJ1-1; 7 bases agree with TRBD1. This sequence was found in a man aged 25 to 40 with acute COVID-19. The sequenced sample consisted of PBMCs or T cells enriched from blood (not recorded which). CDR3 sequence (DNA): TGTGCCAGCAGCCCTCCGACAGGGCGGAACACTGAAGCTTTCTTT. Encoded protein: CASSPPTGRNTEAFF.